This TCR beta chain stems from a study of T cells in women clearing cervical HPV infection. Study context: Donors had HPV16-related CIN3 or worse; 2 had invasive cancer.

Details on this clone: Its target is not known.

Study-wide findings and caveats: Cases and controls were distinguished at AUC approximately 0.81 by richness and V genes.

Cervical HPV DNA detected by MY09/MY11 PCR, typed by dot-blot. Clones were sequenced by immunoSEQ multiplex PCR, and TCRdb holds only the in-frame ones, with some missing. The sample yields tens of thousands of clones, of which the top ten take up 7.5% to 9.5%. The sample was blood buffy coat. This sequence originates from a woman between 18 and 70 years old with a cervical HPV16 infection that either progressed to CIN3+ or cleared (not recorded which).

The CDR3 region is CASSVGLTDTQYF. Partial CDR3 DNA: TGTGCCAGCAGTGTGGGACTAACAGATACG. This chain joins TRBV2 and TRBJ2-3, with 7 bases matching TRBD2. The read gets to within 3 residues of the CDR3 end, and the germline J gene fills in the rest. CDR3 length: 13 residues. Losses at the gene ends were 4 bases for V and 3 bases for J; bases not matched to a gene: 1. Germline-derived CDR1 and CDR2 are SNHLY and FYNNEI.